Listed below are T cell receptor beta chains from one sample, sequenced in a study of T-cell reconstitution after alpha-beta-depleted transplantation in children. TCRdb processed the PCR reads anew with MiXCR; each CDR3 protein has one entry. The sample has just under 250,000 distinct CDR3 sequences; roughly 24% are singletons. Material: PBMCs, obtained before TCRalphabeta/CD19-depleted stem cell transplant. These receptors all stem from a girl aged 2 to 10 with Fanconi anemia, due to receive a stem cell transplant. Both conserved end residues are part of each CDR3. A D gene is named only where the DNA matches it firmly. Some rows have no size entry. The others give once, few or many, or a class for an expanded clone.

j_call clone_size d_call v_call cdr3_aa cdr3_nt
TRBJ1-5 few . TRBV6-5 CASSYSLSSNQPQHF TGTGCCAGCAGTTACTCGCTCTCTAGCAATCAGCCCCAGCATTTT
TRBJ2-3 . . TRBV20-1 CSASVINRADTQYF TGCAGTGCTAGCGTGATCAACCGAGCAGATACGCAGTATTTT
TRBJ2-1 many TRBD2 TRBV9 CASSRSGRGDNEQFF TGTGCCAGCAGCCGTAGCGGGAGGGGGGACAATGAGCAGTTCTTC
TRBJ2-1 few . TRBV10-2 CASMRLVQGNEQFF TGCGCCAGCATGCGACTAGTTCAGGGCAATGAGCAGTTCTTC
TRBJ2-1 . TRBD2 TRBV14 CASSQREGLVYNEQFF TGTGCCAGCAGCCAGCGGGAGGGTCTAGTTTACAATGAGCAGTTCTTC
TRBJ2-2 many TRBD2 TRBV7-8 CASSLVAGGHGTGELFF TGTGCCAGCAGCTTAGTAGCGGGAGGGCATGGCACCGGGGAGCTGTTTTTT
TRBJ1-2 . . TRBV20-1 CSARGASFGVIYGYTF TGCAGTGCTAGAGGGGCCTCGTTCGGGGTGATCTATGGCTACACCTTC
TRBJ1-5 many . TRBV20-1 CSASPDSHSNQPQHF TGCAGTGCTTCCCCGGACAGCCATAGCAATCAGCCCCAGCATTTT
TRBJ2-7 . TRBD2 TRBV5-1 CASNRIAGTHEQYF TGCGCCAGCAATCGAATAGCGGGGACCCACGAGCAGTACTTC
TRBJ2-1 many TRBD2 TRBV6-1 CASSVLAGGQVSYNEQFF TGTGCCAGCAGTGTCCTAGCGGGAGGGCAAGTATCCTACAATGAGCAGTTCTTC
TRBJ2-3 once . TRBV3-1 CASSQDWGTDTQYF TGTGCCAGCAGCCAAGATTGGGGCACAGATACGCAGTATTTT
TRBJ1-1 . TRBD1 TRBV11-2 CASSSWDRGQAEAFF TGTGCCAGCAGCTCCTGGGACAGGGGGCAAGCTGAAGCTTTCTTT
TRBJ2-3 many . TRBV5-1 CASSLDRTDTQYF TGTGCCAGCAGCTTAGACCGCACAGATACGCAGTATTTT
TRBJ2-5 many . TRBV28 CASSWDAGTQETQYF TGTGCCAGCAGTTGGGACGCCGGGACACAAGAGACCCAGTACTTC
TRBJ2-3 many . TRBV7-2 CASSTPDTQYF TGTGCCAGCAGCACCCCGGATACGCAGTATTTT
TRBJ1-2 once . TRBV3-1 CASSQNVEAYGYTF TGTGCCAGCAGCCAAAATGTGGAGGCCTATGGCTACACCTTC
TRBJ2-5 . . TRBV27 CASSPNRGETQYF TGTGCCAGCAGCCCGAACCGCGGGGAGACCCAGTACTTC
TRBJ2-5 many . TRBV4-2 CASSQVTRIGADEETQYF TGTGCCAGCAGCCAAGTTACCCGAATCGGGGCCGACGAAGAGACCCAGTACTTC
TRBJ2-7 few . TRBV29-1 CSVASRTAYEQYF TGCAGCGTTGCCTCAAGGACAGCTTACGAGCAGTACTTC
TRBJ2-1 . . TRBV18 CASSGYYNEQFF TGTGCCAGCTCAGGGTACTACAATGAGCAGTTCTTC